This is a list of T cell receptor beta chains from one sample in a study of CD8 T cells in ankylosing spondylitis. Using its own MiXCR run on the 5' RACE reads, TCRdb lists one record per CDR3 protein. The sample contains about 540,000 distinct CDR3 sequences, 9.5% to 15% of which appear only once. Source material: blood, either unsorted or a sorted T cell fraction (not recorded which). The receptors shown here come from a male donor with ankylosing spondylitis. Both conserved end residues are part of each CDR3. The D gene is left open where the match is weak. The size entry is marked missing in some rows and otherwise reads once, few, many or a size class.

D gene | J gene | clone size | V gene | CDR3 DNA | CDR3 protein
TRBD1 | TRBJ1-5 | few | TRBV3-1 | TGTGCCAGCAGCTCCGAGGGGGCGAGAAATCAGCCCCAGCATTTT | CASSSEGARNQPQHF
TRBD2 | TRBJ2-1 | few | TRBV11-2 | TGTGCCAGCATCCAGGGCGGGAGTAGCTCCTACAATGAGCAGTTCTTC | CASIQGGSSSYNEQFF
TRBD2 | TRBJ2-3 | few | TRBV7-9 | TGTGCCAGCAGCCAAGGGCTAGCGGGATCAAATACGCAGTATTTT | CASSQGLAGSNTQYF
TRBD1 | TRBJ2-1 | few | TRBV30 | TGTGCCTGGGGACAGGGGCTACCGAGAAATGAGCAGTTCTTC | CAWGQGLPRNEQFF
TRBD1 | TRBJ1-4 | once | TRBV29-1 | TGCAGCGTCAAGGACAGGGTATACGAAAAACTGTTTTTT | CSVKDRVYEKLFF
NA | TRBJ2-5 | many | TRBV12-3/TRBV12-4 | TGTGCCAGCAGTTTAGGTGGGGCAGAGACCCAGTACTTC | CASSLGGAETQYF
TRBD2 | TRBJ2-7 | few | TRBV20-1 | TGCAGTGCTAGGTGGGGACTAGCGGGAGGTTACGAGCAGTACTTC | CSARWGLAGGYEQYF
NA | TRBJ2-1 | NA | TRBV7-2 | TGTGCCAGCAGCCTTAGAGCCGGCGATTACAATGAGCAGTTCTTC | CASSLRAGDYNEQFF
TRBD1 | TRBJ2-7 | many | TRBV25-1 | TGTGCCAGCAGAAGGACAGGAAGGGACGAGCAGTACTTC | CASRRTGRDEQYF
NA | TRBJ2-3 | few | TRBV15 | TGTGCCACCAGCTCCAGAGGGCTAGGTACAGATACGCAGTATTTT | CATSSRGLGTDTQYF
NA | TRBJ2-7 | NA | TRBV15 | TGTGCCACCAGCAGAGTTGGCGGTAGCTCCTACGAGCAGTACTTC | CATSRVGGSSYEQYF
TRBD1 | TRBJ1-2 | NA | TRBV6-6 | TGTGCCAGCAGACCCCAGGGGGCTAATGGCTACACCTTC | CASRPQGANGYTF
NA | TRBJ2-3 | many | TRBV11-2 | TGTGCCAGCAGCTATACAGGGACCACAGATACGCAGTATTTT | CASSYTGTTDTQYF
NA | TRBJ2-1 | NA | TRBV4-2 | TGTGCCAGCAGCCTCCTAGCGAGCAGCTCCTACAATGAGCAGTTCTTC | CASSLLASSSYNEQFF
NA | TRBJ2-7 | NA | TRBV7-2 | TGTGCCAGCAGCTTAAGCCAGGGCGTTAACTCCGAGCAGTACTTC | CASSLSQGVNSEQYF
NA | TRBJ2-5 | few | TRBV11-2 | TGTGCCAGCAGCTCTAGGGTTTCAGGGCCAGAGACCCAGTACTTC | CASSSRVSGPETQYF
NA | TRBJ1-5 | many | TRBV5-5 | TGTGCCAGCAGCTTGGAGGTGGATCAGCCCCAGCATTTT | CASSLEVDQPQHF
TRBD2 | TRBJ2-1 | many | TRBV5-1 | TGCGCCAGCAGCTTGGCCCCTCGGGAGGGCCGAAATGAGCAGTTCTTC | CASSLAPREGRNEQFF
NA | TRBJ2-3 | few | TRBV11-1 | TGTGCCAGCAGCCAATCCCCATTAGCCTATACGCAGTATTTT | CASSQSPLAYTQYF
NA | TRBJ2-7 | many | TRBV12-3/TRBV12-4 | TGTGCCAGCAGTTTAACTAGGTCGGGCGAGCAGTACTTC | CASSLTRSGEQYF
NA | TRBJ1-2 | few | TRBV2 | TGTGCCAGCACCCCGGACGGGAATGGCTACACCTTC | CASTPDGNGYTF
NA | TRBJ2-6 | few | TRBV5-1 | TGCGCCAGCAGCTTGAGTGGTCATGGGGCCAACGTCCTGACTTTC | CASSLSGHGANVLTF
NA | TRBJ2-7 | few | TRBV5-1 | TGCGCCAGCAGCTTGGTCCAAGTAGACGAGCAGTACTTC | CASSLVQVDEQYF
TRBD1 | TRBJ1-3 | many | TRBV12-3/TRBV12-4 | TGTGCCAGCAGTACCGGGACAGTCCCCAAGGGGAACACCATATATTTT | CASSTGTVPKGNTIYF
TRBD2 | TRBJ2-1 | NA | TRBV10-3 | TGTGCCATCATCCGCGGGAGCTCCTACAATGAGCAGTTCTTC | CAIIRGSSYNEQFF
NA | TRBJ1-2 | NA | TRBV7-6 | TGTGCCAGCAGCTTAGAAGCGACCCCTAACTATGGCTACACCTTC | CASSLEATPNYGYTF
NA | TRBJ2-5 | many | TRBV20-1 | TGCAGTGCTAGAAACCGGGACTTCCAAGAGACCCAGTACTTC | CSARNRDFQETQYF
NA | TRBJ2-1 | few | TRBV7-9 | TGTGCCAGCAGCTTTACCCGGGAGTGGTACAATGAGCAGTTCTTC | CASSFTREWYNEQFF
NA | TRBJ1-4 | NA | TRBV6-5 | TGTGCCAGCAGTTACTCGGGCGGTGGGGAAAAACTGTTTTTT | CASSYSGGGEKLFF
NA | TRBJ2-5 | NA | TRBV21-1 | TGTGCCAGCCCCCATGGCCACGGGACCCAGTACTTC | CASPHGHGTQYF
NA | TRBJ2-3 | NA | TRBV20-1 | TGCAGTGCTACCAGGGAGTATATGGCAGATACGCAGTATTTT | CSATREYMADTQYF
TRBD2 | TRBJ2-1 | NA | TRBV30 | TGTGCCTGGAGTGTGGGTAGCGGGACCCATGAGCAGTTCTTC | CAWSVGSGTHEQFF
NA | TRBJ1-1 | few | TRBV11-2 | TGTGCCAGCACGCCGGAGTCGAAACGGGTGAACACTGAAGCTTTCTTT | CASTPESKRVNTEAFF
NA | TRBJ2-7 | few | TRBV6-2/TRBV6-3 | TGTGCCAGCAGCCAGCGCCGGAGCAATCTGTTCTACGAGCAGTACTTC | CASSQRRSNLFYEQYF
TRBD2 | TRBJ2-1 | NA | TRBV24-1 | TGTGCCACCAGTGATTGGGCTAGCGGGAGTAGGGATGAGCAGTTCTTC | CATSDWASGSRDEQFF
NA | TRBJ2-3 | many | TRBV12-3/TRBV12-4 | TGTGCCACCCGGCCGTTCACAGATACGCAGTATTTT | CATRPFTDTQYF
NA | TRBJ2-1 | NA | TRBV20-1 | TGCAGTGCTAGCCCTGATCAGCGACGCCCGGAGCTCCGGGCCTACAATGAGCAGTTCTTC | CSASPDQRRPELRAYNEQFF
TRBD2 | TRBJ2-5 | NA | TRBV12-3/TRBV12-4 | TGTGCCAGCAGGCCCGGGGAGGGCGAAGAGACCCAGTACTTC | CASRPGEGEETQYF
TRBD2 | TRBJ2-1 | few | TRBV5-1 | TGCGCCAGCAGCGTACGACTAGCGGGGACTAACAATGAGCAGTTCTTC | CASSVRLAGTNNEQFF
TRBD1 | TRBJ1-6 | few | TRBV20-1 | TGCAGTGCTCCGACAGGGGGTTTCACCTATAATTCACCCCTCCACTTT | CSAPTGGFTYNSPLHF
NA | TRBJ1-1 | few | TRBV6-1 | TGTGCCAGCAGCCCAACCGGGACGCCGAACACTGAAGCTTTCTTT | CASSPTGTPNTEAFF
NA | TRBJ1-1 | few | TRBV20-1 | TGCAGTGCTAGAGATTCCGGGACCAGGAGGGGGAACACTGAAGCTTTCTTT | CSARDSGTRRGNTEAFF